This is a list of T cell receptor beta chains from one sample in a study of T cells in tumors after PD-1 blockade. TCRdb's table, derived via immunoSEQ multiplex PCR, lists solely in-frame clones and lacks some. The sample has 23,000 or so clones, roughly 82% seen once. The sample here was PBMCs, taken after anti-PD-1 treatment. The receptors originated from a human donor with basal cell carcinoma. Each CDR3 is given with its conserved first and last residue. A D gene is named only where the DNA matches it firmly. Clone size, where shown, is once, few, many, or a class for clones that have expanded.

NA	TRBV5-1	TRBJ1-1	NA	TGCGCCAGCAGCTTGGCAGGGTCAGTGAACACTGAAGCTTTCTTT	CASSLAGSVNTEAFF
TRBD1	TRBV5-1	TRBJ1-2	NA	TGCGCCAGCAGCCTTATGACAGGGCCCCCCTCCGATGGCTACACCTTC	CASSLMTGPPSDGYTF
NA	TRBV6-6	TRBJ1-1	NA	TGTGCCAGCAGTTTCAAGGCGGCGGACACTGAAGCTTTCTTT	CASSFKAADTEAFF
NA	TRBV4-1	TRBJ2-4	NA	TGCGCCAGCAGGCCTGACTGGGGGTCAGCCAAAAACATTCAGTACTTC	CASRPDWGSAKNIQYF
TRBD2	TRBV6-5	TRBJ2-7	few	TGTGCCAGCAGCTCCCCCGGGACTAGCTCCTACGAGCAGTACTTC	CASSSPGTSSYEQYF
NA	TRBV10-3	TRBJ1-3	NA	TGTGCCATCAGTGAGTCGTGGGCCAGGGATATATCAAGCTCTGGAAACACCATATATTTT	CAISESWARDISSSGNTIYF
NA	TRBV6-1	TRBJ1-4	few	TGTGCCAGCAGTGAAGCGGTGCTTGGGGGGAATGAAAAACTGTTTTTT	CASSEAVLGGNEKLFF
NA	TRBV18	TRBJ2-6	NA	TGTGCCAGCTCACAACAGGGTTCCAACTCTGGGGCCAACGTCCTGACTTTC	CASSQQGSNSGANVLTF
NA	TRBV4-1	TRBJ2-1	NA	TGCGCCAGCAGGGGTCAGCTCCACAATGAGCAGTTCTTC	CASRGQLHNEQFF
TRBD1	TRBV19	TRBJ2-5	NA	TGTGCCAGTAGTAAGACAGGGGGCCTTGAGACCCAGTACTTC	CASSKTGGLETQYF
NA	TRBV6-1	TRBJ1-5	NA	TGTGCCAGCAGTGAAGTTCTAGGCCCTTCTGATCAGCCCCAGCATTTT	CASSEVLGPSDQPQHF
NA	TRBV9	TRBJ2-7	NA	TGTGCCAGCAGCGTAGGGGGGAGCCGTTACGAGCAGTACTTC	CASSVGGSRYEQYF
NA	TRBV4-2	TRBJ2-3	NA	TGTGCCAGCAGCCAAGCCAGCGGAACTAGCACAGATACGCAGTATTTT	CASSQASGTSTDTQYF
NA	TRBV5-4	TRBJ2-7	NA	TGTGCCAGCAGCGTGTCCTCATCCTACGAGCAGTACTTC	CASSVSSSYEQYF
NA	TRBV6-6	TRBJ2-7	few	TGTGCCAGCAGTCTGGGGGGAGGCGGGCAGTACTTC	CASSLGGGGQYF
TRBD1	TRBV3-1/TRBV3-2	TRBJ2-4	NA	TGTGCCAGCAGCCAACTTCGACAGGGTGGCATTCAGTACTTC	CASSQLRQGGIQYF
TRBD1	TRBV7-9	TRBJ1-1	NA	TGTGCCAGCAGCACCCCCCCCGGGACAGGTTTAGCCATTGACACTGAAGCTTTCTTT	CASSTPPGTGLAIDTEAFF
NA	TRBV19	TRBJ1-5	NA	TGTGCCAGTAGTATGACAGTCAAGCCCCAGCATTTT	CASSMTVKPQHF
TRBD1	TRBV7-8	TRBJ2-4	NA	TGTGCCAGCAGCTTAAGAAGTTTAGGGACAGACAAAAACATTCAGTACTTC	CASSLRSLGTDKNIQYF
NA	TRBV7-5	TRBJ1-1	NA	TGTGCCAGAAGCCCGTCGGGGGGCTCTAGGAACACTGAAGCTTTCTTT	CARSPSGGSRNTEAFF
TRBD2	TRBV30	TRBJ2-5	NA	TGTGCCTGGAGTGTAATCCCGTTGCGAGCGGGATTGCAAGAGACCCAGTACTTC	CAWSVIPLRAGLQETQYF
TRBD1	TRBV28	TRBJ1-3	NA	TGTGCCAGCAAAACCCCAGGGGGCGCATCTGGAAACACCATATATTTT	CASKTPGGASGNTIYF
NA	TRBV19	TRBJ1-3	NA	TGTGCCAGTAGGCCCGCAGCATCTGGAAACACCATATATTTT	CASRPAASGNTIYF
NA	TRBV19	TRBJ2-7	NA	TGTGCCAGTAGTATTCGGACGGATGCCTACGAGCAGTACTTC	CASSIRTDAYEQYF
NA	TRBV7-2	TRBJ1-2	NA	TGTGCCAGCAGCTCCCTCCTCCAAGACCGGGAAGGCTATGGCTACACCTTC	CASSSLLQDREGYGYTF
NA	TRBV9	TRBJ1-1	NA	TGTGCCAGCAGCATGACGGCGGGCTTTGGAGCGGTCACTGAAGCTTTCTTT	CASSMTAGFGAVTEAFF
TRBD1	TRBV5-4	TRBJ2-7	NA	TGTGCCAGCAGCTTGGTGGGACAGGGGGCAGGTGAGCAGTACTTC	CASSLVGQGAGEQYF
NA	TRBV6-1	TRBJ1-2	once	TGTGCCAGCAGTGAAGCGCAGGAGGGGTTCTATGGCTACACCTTC	CASSEAQEGFYGYTF
NA	TRBV5-4	TRBJ1-2	NA	TGTGCCAGCAGCTTGGATAGCTATGGCTACACCTTC	CASSLDSYGYTF
TRBD1	TRBV30	TRBJ2-7	NA	TGTGCCTGTTCGGACAGGGGAAGAGAGCAGTACTTC	CACSDRGREQYF
NA	TRBV5-1	TRBJ1-3	NA	TGCGCCAGCAGCCCGAGGGGTGGTAACACCATATATTTT	CASSPRGGNTIYF
NA	TRBV6-5	TRBJ1-6	NA	TGTGCCAGCAGTTACGACGGGAGCTCCTATAATTCACCCCTCCACTTT	CASSYDGSSYNSPLHF
NA	TRBV21-1	TRBJ2-7	NA	TGTGCCAGCAGCAAGGGTCCGGGACATACCTACGAGCAGTACTTC	CASSKGPGHTYEQYF
TRBD1	TRBV10-1	TRBJ2-7	NA	TGCGCCAGCAGAGTCGGGACAGGCGACCCCCACGAGCAGTACTTC	CASRVGTGDPHEQYF
NA	TRBV9	TRBJ2-2	few	TGTGCCAGCAGCGTAGAATTGGCAGGGTCGGAGAACACCGGGGAGCTGTTTTTT	CASSVELAGSENTGELFF
TRBD1	TRBV20-1	TRBJ2-7	NA	TGCAGTGCTAGTAGGACAGGGGAGATCTACGAGCAGTACTTC	CSASRTGEIYEQYF
NA	TRBV10-1	TRBJ2-1	NA	TGCGCCAGCAGCCAACAGAGGGATTGGGATGAGCAGTTCTTC	CASSQQRDWDEQFF